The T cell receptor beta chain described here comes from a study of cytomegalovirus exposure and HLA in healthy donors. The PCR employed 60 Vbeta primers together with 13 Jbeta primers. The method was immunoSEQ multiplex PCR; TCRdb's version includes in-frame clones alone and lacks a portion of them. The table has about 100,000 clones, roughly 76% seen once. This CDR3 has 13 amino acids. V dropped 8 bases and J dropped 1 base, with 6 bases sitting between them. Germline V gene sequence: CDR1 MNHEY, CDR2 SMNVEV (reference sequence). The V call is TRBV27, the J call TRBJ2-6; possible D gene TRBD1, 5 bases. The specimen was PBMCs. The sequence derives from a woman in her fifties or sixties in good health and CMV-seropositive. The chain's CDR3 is CASGASGANVLTF. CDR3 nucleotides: TGTGCCAGCGGGGCGTCTGGGGCCAACGTCCTGACTTTC. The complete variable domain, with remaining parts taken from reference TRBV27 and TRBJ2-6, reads EAQVTQNPRYLITVTGKKLTVTCSQNMNHEYMSWYRQDPGLGLRQIYYSMNVEVTDKGDVPEGYKVSRKEKRNFPLILESPSPNQTSLYFCASGASGANVLTFGAGSRLTVL.